These 20 T cell receptor beta chains share one sample of origin, sequenced in a study. TCRdb independently ran MiXCR on the 5' RACE reads; one entry per CDR3 protein. The sample has 8,500 to 14,000 distinct CDR3 sequences; 40% to 55% are singletons. Input material: tumor-infiltrating naive CD4+ T cells sorted from the breast tumor. The subset here: naive CD4+ T cells, CD4+CD45RA+CD25-. Every receptor here comes from a female donor with breast cancer.

V usage is TRBV7-2 and J usage is TRBJ2-7; possibly TRBD2 for D (6 bases). V was trimmed by 7 bases and J by 0 bases, leaving 13 bases between them. The V gene's germline CDR1 is SGHTA and CDR2 FQGNSA. There are 14 residues in the CDR3. In DNA form, the CDR3 reads TGTGCCAGCAACCAAGCGGGTAGCTCCTACGAGCAGTACTTC. It codes for CASNQAGSSYEQYF.

This chain uses TRBV6-1 with TRBJ2-3; 8 nucleotides line up with TRBD2. CDR3 size: 14 residues. Looked up from germline, CDR1 is MNHNS and CDR2 is SASEGT. J gave up 6 bases and V 3 bases, and 5 bases lay outside the gene matches. The CDR3 DNA follows: TGTGCCAGCAGTGAGACGGGAGGGAAGGATACGCAGTATTTT. Protein: CASSETGGKDTQYF.

Regarding this clonotype: A read error may produce the germline difference seen at one junction end. The chain is built from TRBV20-1 and TRBJ2-1; 10 bases map to TRBD2. This CDR3 has 16 residues. CDR1 is DFQATT, CDR2 SNEGSKA, per germline (reference sequence). The CDR3 DNA sequence: TGCAATGCTCCCCCTTTACTAGCGGGAACCTACAATGAGCAGTTCTTC. As protein: CNAPPLLAGTYNEQFF.

This clonotype was seen a handful of times. The chain joins TRBV5-1 to TRBJ2-2, with D hard to call. CDR3 length: 15 residues. Germline V gives CDR1 SGHRS, CDR2 YFSETQ. The germline V and J ends were trimmed by 0 bases and 4 bases, with 10 bases remaining between them. The CDR3 region is CASSLALQVTGELFF. Here the CDR3 DNA reads TGCGCCAGCAGCTTGGCCCTTCAGGTCACCGGGGAGCTGTTTTTT.

V is TRBV5-1 and J is TRBJ2-7; weak D call: TRBD1 (6 bases). Germline V gene sequence: CDR1 SGHRS, CDR2 YFSETQ. V lost 0 bases and J 7 bases, leaving 17 bases between the germline ends. CDR3 length: 15 amino acids. DNA for the CDR3: TGCGCCAGCAGCTTGGAGGGACAAAGGATTGGGGAGCAGTACGTC. Amino acid sequence: CASSLEGQRIGEQYV.

The chain has TRBV7-7 and TRBJ1-6; the D is unclear. The CDR3 is 13 amino acids. Germline V gives CDR1 SSHAT, CDR2 FNYEAQ (reference sequence). Trimming stripped 0 bases from V and 11 bases from J, with 8 bases between. The CDR3 DNA follows: TGTGCCAGCAGCTTAGCGCCCGGTCCACCCCTCCACTTT. This codes for CASSLAPGPPLHF. Drawing the rest from reference TRBV7-7 and TRBJ1-6, the complete variable domain is GAGVSQSPRYKVTKRGQDVTLRCDPISSHATLYWYQQALGQGPEFLTYFNYEAQPDKSGLPSDRFSAERPEGSISTLTIQRTEQRDSAMYRCASSLAPGPPLHFGNGTRLTVT.

This clonotype turned up a few times. The J gene is TRBJ2-1, the V gene TRBV11-2; possibly TRBD1 for D (6 bases). The CDR3 is made up of 14 amino acids. Germline V lookup: CDR1 SGHAT, CDR2 FQNNGV. The V and J ends lost 3 bases and 2 bases respectively, with 8 bases between them. In DNA, the CDR3 is TGTGCCAGCAGCTTGGGGGCCACCTACAATGAGCAGTTCTTC. As protein: CASSLGATYNEQFF.

The rearrangement uses TRBV18 and TRBJ2-1; D uncertain. The ends were cut back, 5 bases at V and 0 bases at J, with 11 bases in the middle. Germline V gene sequence: CDR1 KGHSH, CDR2 LQKENI. CDR3 length: 15 residues. The CDR3 nucleotides are TGTGCCAGCTCATACTTCCCCCTCTCCTACAATGAGCAGTTCTTC. It yields the protein CASSYFPLSYNEQFF.

The rearrangement joins TRBV11-1 to TRBJ1-1; possible D gene TRBD1, 6 bases. V shed 5 bases and J shed 0 bases, with 19 bases lying between them. Germline CDR1 SGHAT, CDR2 FQDESV (reference sequence). The CDR3 totals 17 residues. CDR3 residues: CASSRGGRRDMNTEAFF. The CDR3 nucleotides are TGTGCCAGCAGCCGAGGAGGTCGTCGGGACATGAACACTGAAGCTTTCTTT. Combining the CDR3 with reference TRBV11-1 and TRBJ1-1 gives the whole variable domain EAEVAQSPRYKITEKSQAVAFWCDPISGHATLYWYRQILGQGPELLVQFQDESVVDDSQLPKDRFSAERLKGVDSTLKIQPAELGDSAMYLCASSRGGRRDMNTEAFFGQGTRLTVV.

In this sample, this clonotype turned up a few times. The J gene is TRBJ2-7, the V gene TRBV6-1, with TRBD2 matching over 7 bases. Looked up from germline, CDR1 is MNHNS and CDR2 is SASEGT. The CDR3 has 15 residues. The J segment lost 6 bases and the V segment lost 2 bases, leaving 10 bases of the junction unmatched. Here the CDR3 reads CASSERAPASGEQYF. The DNA for the CDR3 is TGTGCCAGCAGTGAAAGGGCGCCTGCTAGCGGCGAGCAGTACTTC.

As to this clonotype: Its ends do not fully match the called genes, so a read error is possible. This chain uses TRBV7-9 with TRBJ2-1, with a tentative D call TRBD2 (6 bases). Germline V CDR1 and CDR2: SEHNR, FQNEAQ (reference sequence). CDR3 length: 15 residues. In nucleotides, the CDR3 is TGTGCCAGCAGCTTAGTCGGGGGAGGCTACAATGAGCAGCTCTTC. It yields the protein CASSLVGGGYNEQLF. The whole variable domain, filled in from reference TRBV7-9 and TRBJ2-1, reads DTGVSQNPRHKITKRGQNVTFRCDPISEHNRLYWYRQTLGQGPEFLTYFQNEAQLEKSRLLSDRFSAERPKGSFSTLEIQRTEQGDSAMYLCASSLVGGGYNEQLFGPGTRLTVL.

This sequence joins TRBV5-5 and TRBJ1-5; D is undetermined. Trimming stripped 5 bases from V and 6 bases from J, with 18 bases between. The V gene's germline CDR1 is SGHKS and CDR2 YYEKEE (reference sequence). The CDR3 length is 15 residues. For the CDR3, the DNA is TGTGCCAGCAGTTTCCGGGGATCGGCCAGTCAGCCCCAGCATTTT. Its protein product is CASSFRGSASQPQHF.

This clonotype has more than one count but fewer than ten. The rearrangement uses TRBV12-3 or TRBV12-4 and TRBJ2-1, with TRBD1 matching 8 bases. Trimming at V came to 6 bases and at J to 15 bases, leaving 7 bases not matched to a gene. There are 11 residues in the CDR3. Written as DNA, the CDR3 is TGTGCCAGCAGAGAAAGGACAGGGCTGTTCTTC. Encoded protein: CASRERTGLFF.

On this clonotype: The junction departs from the called germline gene at one end, perhaps through a read error. The rearrangement links TRBV6-1 to TRBJ2-2, with 12 bases aligning to TRBD2. CDR1 MNHNS and CDR2 SASEGT come from the germline V gene. The CDR3 covers 16 residues. The chain's CDR3 is CASSELAGGNTGEPFF. CDR3 DNA: TGTGCCAGCAGTGAACTAGCGGGAGGGAACACCGGGGAGCCGTTTTTT.

CDR3 residues: CAITHTNTGELFF. CDR3 in DNA: TGTGCCATCACTCACACGAACACCGGGGAGCTGTTTTTT. The chain employs TRBV10-3 and TRBJ2-2; unclear D gene. There are 13 residues in the CDR3. Deletions cut 7 bases from V and 0 bases from J, with 6 bases between. Per the germline V gene, CDR1 is ENHRY and CDR2 is SYGVKD.

This clonotype was counted a few times. The genes are TRBV20-1 and TRBJ2-7; 10 bases are shared with TRBD2. The CDR3 has 14 residues. Germline loops: CDR1 DFQATT, CDR2 SNEGSKA (reference sequence). Trimming removed 6 bases from V and 4 bases from J; junction bases left unmatched: 9. CDR3 DNA: TGCAGTGCGAAGGAAGCGGGAGGGCCGTACGAGCAGTACTTC. Its translation is CSAKEAGGPYEQYF.

This clonotype occurred a few times. The chain is built from TRBV23-1 and TRBJ2-7; D unresolved. TRBV23-1 qualifies as an ORF whose function is uncertain. V lost 10 bases and J lost 3, with 10 bases in between. There are 11 residues in the CDR3. The CDR3 region has the DNA TGCGCCATGGACGATTACTACGAGCAGTACGTC. This translates into CAMDDYYEQYV.

A note on this clonotype: This may come from a read error, since a much larger clone is one base off. This rearrangement joins TRBV7-2 to TRBJ2-3; D uncertain. The CDR3 is 13 amino acids. Per germline, CDR1 SGHTA and CDR2 FQGNSA. V was pared by 6 bases and J by 2 bases, with 9 bases between. The CDR3 DNA is TGTGCCAGCAGACACTCAAACACAGATACGCAGTATTTT. Amino acids: CASRHSNTDTQYF.

This clonotype has only a few counts. V gene TRBV6-5 combines with J gene TRBJ1-1, with a tentative D call TRBD1 (6 bases). Germline CDR1 reads MNHEY; CDR2 reads SVGAGI. The CDR3 runs 15 residues. Trimming took 7 bases from V and 3 from J, leaving 18 bases between them. The chain's CDR3 is CASTSGGLIYTEAFF. DNA of the CDR3: TGTGCCAGCACCTCCGGGGGGCTGATATACACTGAAGCTTTCTTT.

The rearrangement links TRBV12-3 or TRBV12-4 to TRBJ2-7; 7 bases align to TRBD2. The CDR3 is 14 residues long. Trimming removed 5 bases from V and 3 bases from J; junction bases left unmatched: 7. The CDR3 loop reads CASSPSGINYEQYV. The CDR3 region has the DNA TGTGCCAGCAGTCCGAGCGGGATCAACTACGAGCAGTACGTC.